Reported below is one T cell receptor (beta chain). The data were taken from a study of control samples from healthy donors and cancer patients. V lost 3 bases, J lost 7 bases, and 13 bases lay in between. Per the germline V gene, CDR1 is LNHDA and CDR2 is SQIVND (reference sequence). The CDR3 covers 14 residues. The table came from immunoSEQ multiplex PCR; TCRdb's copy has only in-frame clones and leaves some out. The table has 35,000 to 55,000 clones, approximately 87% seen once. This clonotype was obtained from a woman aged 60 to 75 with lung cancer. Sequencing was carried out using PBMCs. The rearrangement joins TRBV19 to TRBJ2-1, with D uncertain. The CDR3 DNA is TGTGCCAGTAGTATCAGCGATATACAGAATGAGCAGTTCTTC. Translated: CASSISDIQNEQFF.